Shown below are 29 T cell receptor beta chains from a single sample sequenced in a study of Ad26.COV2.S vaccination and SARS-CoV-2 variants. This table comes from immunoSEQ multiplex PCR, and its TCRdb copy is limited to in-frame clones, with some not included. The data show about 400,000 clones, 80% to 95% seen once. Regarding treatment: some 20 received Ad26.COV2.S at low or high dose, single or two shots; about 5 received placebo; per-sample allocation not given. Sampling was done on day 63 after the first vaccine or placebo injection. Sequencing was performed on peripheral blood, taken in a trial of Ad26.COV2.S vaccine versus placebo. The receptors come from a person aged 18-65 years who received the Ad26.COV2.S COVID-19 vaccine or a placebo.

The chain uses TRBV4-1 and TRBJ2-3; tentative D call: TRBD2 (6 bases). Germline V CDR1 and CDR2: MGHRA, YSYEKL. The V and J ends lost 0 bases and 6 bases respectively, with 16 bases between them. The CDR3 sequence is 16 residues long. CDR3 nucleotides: TGCGCCAGCAGCCAAGAAGGGGCGGGGATGGGGGATACGCAGTATTTT. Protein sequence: CASSQEGAGMGDTQYF.

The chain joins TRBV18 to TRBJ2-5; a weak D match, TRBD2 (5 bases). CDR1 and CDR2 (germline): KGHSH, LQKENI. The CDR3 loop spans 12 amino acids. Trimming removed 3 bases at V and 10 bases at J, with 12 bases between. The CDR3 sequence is CASSPPGGHQYF. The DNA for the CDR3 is TGTGCCAGCTCACCCCCTGGCGGGCACCAGTACTTC.

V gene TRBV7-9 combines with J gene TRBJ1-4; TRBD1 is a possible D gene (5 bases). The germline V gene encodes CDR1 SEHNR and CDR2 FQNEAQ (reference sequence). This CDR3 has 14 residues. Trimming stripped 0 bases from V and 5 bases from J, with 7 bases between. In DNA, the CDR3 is TGTGCCAGCAGCTTAGCGGGGCACAATGAAAAACTGTTTTTT. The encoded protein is CASSLAGHNEKLFF.

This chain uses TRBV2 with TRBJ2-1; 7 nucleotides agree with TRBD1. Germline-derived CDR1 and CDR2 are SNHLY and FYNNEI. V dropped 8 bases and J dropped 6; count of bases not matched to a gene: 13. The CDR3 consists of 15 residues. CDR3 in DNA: TGTGCCAGCGATAGAGCCGGGACAGTCATCAATGAGCAGTTCTTC. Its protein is CASDRAGTVINEQFF. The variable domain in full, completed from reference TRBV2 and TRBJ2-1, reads EPEVTQTPSHQVTQMGQEVILRCVPISNHLYFYWYRQILGQKVEFLVSFYNNEISEKSEIFDDQFSVERPDGSNFTLKIRSTKLEDSAMYFCASDRAGTVINEQFFGPGTRLTVL.

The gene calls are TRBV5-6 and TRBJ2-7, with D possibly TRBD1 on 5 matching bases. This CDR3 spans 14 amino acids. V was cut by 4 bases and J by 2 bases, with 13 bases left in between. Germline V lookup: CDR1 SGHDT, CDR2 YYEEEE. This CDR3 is CASSQGFGAYEQYF. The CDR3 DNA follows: TGTGCCAGCAGCCAGGGTTTTGGTGCCTACGAGCAGTACTTC.

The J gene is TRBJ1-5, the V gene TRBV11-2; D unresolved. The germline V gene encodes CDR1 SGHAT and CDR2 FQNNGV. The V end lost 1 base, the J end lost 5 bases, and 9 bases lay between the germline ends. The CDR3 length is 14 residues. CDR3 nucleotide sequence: TGTGCCAGCAGCTTAGTCGACGGTTATCAGCCCCAGCATTTT. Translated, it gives CASSLVDGYQPQHF.

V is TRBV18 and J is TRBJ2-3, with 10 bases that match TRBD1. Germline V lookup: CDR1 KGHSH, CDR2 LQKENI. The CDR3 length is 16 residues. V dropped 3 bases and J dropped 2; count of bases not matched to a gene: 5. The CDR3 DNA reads TGTGCCAGCTCACCGATGGGACAGGGGTCCACAGATACGCAGTATTTT. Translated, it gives CASSPMGQGSTDTQYF.

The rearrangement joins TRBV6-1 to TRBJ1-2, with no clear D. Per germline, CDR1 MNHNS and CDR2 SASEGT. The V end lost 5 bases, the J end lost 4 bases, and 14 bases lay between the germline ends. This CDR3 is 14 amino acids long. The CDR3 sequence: CASSPDTRAYGYTF. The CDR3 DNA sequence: TGTGCCAGCAGTCCCGATACACGGGCCTATGGCTACACCTTC.

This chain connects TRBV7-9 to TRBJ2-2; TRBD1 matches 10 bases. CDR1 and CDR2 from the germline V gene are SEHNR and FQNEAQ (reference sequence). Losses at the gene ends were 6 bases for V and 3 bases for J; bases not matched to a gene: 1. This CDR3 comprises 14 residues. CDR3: CASRGTGDTGELFF. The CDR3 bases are TGTGCCAGCAGGGGGACAGGGGACACCGGGGAGCTGTTTTTT.

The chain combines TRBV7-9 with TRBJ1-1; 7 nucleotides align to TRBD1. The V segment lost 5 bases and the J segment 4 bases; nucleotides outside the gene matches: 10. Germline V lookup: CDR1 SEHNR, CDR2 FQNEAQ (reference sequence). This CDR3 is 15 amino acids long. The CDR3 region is CASSATGASGTEAFF. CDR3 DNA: TGTGCCAGCAGCGCAACAGGGGCGTCGGGCACTGAAGCTTTCTTT.

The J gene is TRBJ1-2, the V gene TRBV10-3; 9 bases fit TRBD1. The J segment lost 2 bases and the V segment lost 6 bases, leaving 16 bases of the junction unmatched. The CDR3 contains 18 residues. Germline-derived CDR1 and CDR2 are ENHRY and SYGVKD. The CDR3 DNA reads TGTGCCATCAGGCGCCACAAGGGACAGGGCCCTAAAAACTATGGCTACACCTTC. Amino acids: CAIRRHKGQGPKNYGYTF.

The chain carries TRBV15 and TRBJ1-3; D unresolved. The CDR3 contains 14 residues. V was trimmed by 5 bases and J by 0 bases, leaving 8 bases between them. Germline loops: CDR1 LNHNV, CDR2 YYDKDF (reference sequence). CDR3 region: CATSPVRSGNTIYF. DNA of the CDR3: TGTGCCACCAGCCCCGTCCGCTCTGGAAACACCATATATTTT.

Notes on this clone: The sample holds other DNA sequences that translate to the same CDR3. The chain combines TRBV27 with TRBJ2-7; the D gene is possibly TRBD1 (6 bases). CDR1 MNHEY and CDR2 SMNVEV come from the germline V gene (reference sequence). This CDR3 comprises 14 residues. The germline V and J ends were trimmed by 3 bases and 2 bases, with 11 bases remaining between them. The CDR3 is CASSFRQEAYEQYF. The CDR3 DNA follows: TGTGCCAGCAGTTTTAGACAGGAGGCCTACGAGCAGTACTTC.

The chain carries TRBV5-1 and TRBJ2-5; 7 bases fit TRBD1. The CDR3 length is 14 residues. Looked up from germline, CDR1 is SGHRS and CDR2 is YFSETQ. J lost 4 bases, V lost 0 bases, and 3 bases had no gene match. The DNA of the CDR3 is TGCGCCAGCAGCTTGGGGACAGGTTTAGAGACCCAGTACTTC. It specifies CASSLGTGLETQYF.

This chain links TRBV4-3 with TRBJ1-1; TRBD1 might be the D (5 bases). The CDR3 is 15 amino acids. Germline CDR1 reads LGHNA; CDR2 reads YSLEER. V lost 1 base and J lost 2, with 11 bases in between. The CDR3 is CASSQAWGGNTEAFF. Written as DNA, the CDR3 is TGCGCCAGCAGCCAAGCCTGGGGGGGAAACACTGAAGCTTTCTTT.

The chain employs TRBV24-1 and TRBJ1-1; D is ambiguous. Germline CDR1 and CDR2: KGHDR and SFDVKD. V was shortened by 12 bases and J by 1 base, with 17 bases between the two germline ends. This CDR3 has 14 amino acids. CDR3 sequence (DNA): TGTGCCGAGGCGGAACACAAGAAGAACACTGAAGCTTTCTTT. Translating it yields CAEAEHKKNTEAFF.

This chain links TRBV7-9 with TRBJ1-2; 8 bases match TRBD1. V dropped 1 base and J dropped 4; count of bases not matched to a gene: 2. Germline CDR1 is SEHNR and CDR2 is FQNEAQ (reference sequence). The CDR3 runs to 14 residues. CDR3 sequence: CASSLDGQGYGYTF. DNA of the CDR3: TGTGCCAGCAGCTTAGATGGACAGGGCTATGGCTACACCTTC.

The CDR3 DNA is TGTGCCAGCAGCTCCCCGGCGGGGGGAAACACCGGGGAGCTGTTTTTT. Translating gives CASSSPAGGNTGELFF. The chain combines TRBV11-2 with TRBJ2-2; TRBD2 agrees at 8 bases. In germline, CDR1 is SGHAT, CDR2 FQNNGV. The CDR3 contains 16 residues. The junction had 6 bases not matched to a gene; V was cut back by 4 bases and J by 2 bases.

The CDR3 protein is CASSLAPGHISGNTIYF. The CDR3 DNA reads TGTGCCAGCAGCTTAGCCCCGGGACACATCTCTGGAAACACCATATATTTT. The rearrangement uses TRBV7-8 and TRBJ1-3; TRBD1 might be the D (6 bases). Between the trimmed V and J ends, which lost 0 bases and 0 bases, there was a span of 12 bases. The germline V gene has CDR1 SGHVS and CDR2 FQNEAQ. CDR3 size: 17 residues.

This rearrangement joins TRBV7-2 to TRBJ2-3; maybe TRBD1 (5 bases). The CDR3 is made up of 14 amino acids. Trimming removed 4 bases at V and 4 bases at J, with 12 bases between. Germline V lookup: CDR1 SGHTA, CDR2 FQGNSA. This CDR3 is CASSSKGAPDTQYF. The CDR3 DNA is TGTGCCAGCAGCTCTAAAGGGGCGCCAGATACGCAGTATTTT.

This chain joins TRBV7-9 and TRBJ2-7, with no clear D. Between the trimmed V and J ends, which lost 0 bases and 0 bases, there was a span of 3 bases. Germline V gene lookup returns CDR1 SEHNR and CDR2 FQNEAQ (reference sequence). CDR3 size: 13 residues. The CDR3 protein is CASSLASSYEQYF. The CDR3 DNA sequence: TGTGCCAGCAGCTTAGCCAGCTCCTACGAGCAGTACTTC.

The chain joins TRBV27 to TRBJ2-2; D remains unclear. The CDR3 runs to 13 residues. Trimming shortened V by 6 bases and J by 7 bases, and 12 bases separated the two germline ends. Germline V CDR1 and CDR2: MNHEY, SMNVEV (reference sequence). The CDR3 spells CASSYGMVGELFF. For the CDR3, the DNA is TGTGCCAGCAGCTATGGGATGGTCGGGGAGCTGTTTTTT.

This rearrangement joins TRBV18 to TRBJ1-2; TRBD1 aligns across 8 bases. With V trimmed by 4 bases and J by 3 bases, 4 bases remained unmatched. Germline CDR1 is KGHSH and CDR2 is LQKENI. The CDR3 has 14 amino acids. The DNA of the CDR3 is TGTGCCAGCTCACGGTCGACAGGGGACTATGGCTACACCTTC. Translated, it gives CASSRSTGDYGYTF.

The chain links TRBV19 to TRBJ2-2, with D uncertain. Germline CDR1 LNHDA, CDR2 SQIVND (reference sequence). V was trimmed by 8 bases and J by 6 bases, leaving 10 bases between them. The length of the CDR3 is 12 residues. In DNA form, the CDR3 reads TGTGCCAGTGGTAAAAGGTCCGGGGAGCTGTTTTTT. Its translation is CASGKRSGELFF.

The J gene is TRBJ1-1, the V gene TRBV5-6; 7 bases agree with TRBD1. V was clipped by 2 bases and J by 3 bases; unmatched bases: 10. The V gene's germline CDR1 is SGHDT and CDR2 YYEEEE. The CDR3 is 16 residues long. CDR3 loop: CASSFATGDTYTEAFF. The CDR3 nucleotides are TGTGCCAGCAGCTTCGCCACAGGGGATACCTACACTGAAGCTTTCTTT.

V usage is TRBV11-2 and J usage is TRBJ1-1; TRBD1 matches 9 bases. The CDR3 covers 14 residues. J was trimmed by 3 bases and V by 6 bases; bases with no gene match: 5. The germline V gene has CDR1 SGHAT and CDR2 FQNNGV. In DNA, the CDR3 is TGTGCCAGCAGAGGACAGGGGCAATACACTGAAGCTTTCTTT. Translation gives CASRGQGQYTEAFF.

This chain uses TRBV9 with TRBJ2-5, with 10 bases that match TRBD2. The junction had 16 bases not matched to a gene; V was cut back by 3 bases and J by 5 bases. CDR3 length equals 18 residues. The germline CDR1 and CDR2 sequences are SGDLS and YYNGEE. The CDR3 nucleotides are TGTGCCAGCAGCGAAGGAATTTTCCTAGCGGGGGACGGGGAGACCCAGTACTTC. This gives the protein CASSEGIFLAGDGETQYF. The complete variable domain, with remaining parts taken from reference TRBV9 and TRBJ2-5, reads DSGVTQTPKHLITATGQRVTLRCSPRSGDLSVYWYQQSLDQGLQFLIQYYNGEERAKGNILERFSAQQFPDLHSELNLSSLELGDSALYFCASSEGIFLAGDGETQYFGPGTRLLVL.

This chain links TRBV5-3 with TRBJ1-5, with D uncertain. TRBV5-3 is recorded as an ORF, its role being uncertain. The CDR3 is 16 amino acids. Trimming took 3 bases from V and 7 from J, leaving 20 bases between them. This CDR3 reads CARSYQTPRGNQPQHF. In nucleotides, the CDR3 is TGTGCCAGAAGCTATCAGACCCCGAGAGGGAACCAGCCCCAGCATTTT.

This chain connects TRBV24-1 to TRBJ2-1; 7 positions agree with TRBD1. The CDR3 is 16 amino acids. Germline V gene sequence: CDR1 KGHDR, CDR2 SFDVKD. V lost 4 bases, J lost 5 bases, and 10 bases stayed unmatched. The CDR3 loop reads CATSDRQGWVDNEQFF. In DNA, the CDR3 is TGTGCCACCAGTGACCGACAGGGTTGGGTTGACAATGAGCAGTTCTTC.